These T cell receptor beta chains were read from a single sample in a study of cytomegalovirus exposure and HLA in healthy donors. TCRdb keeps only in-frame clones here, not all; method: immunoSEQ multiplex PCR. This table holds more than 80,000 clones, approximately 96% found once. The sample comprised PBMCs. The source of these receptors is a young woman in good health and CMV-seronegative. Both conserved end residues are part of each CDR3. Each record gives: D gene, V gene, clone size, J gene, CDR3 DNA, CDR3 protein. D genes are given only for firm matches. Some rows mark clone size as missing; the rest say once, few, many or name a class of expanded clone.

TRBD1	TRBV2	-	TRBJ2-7	TGTGCCAGCGCGGGACAGGTCTCCTACGAGCAGTACTTC	CASAGQVSYEQYF
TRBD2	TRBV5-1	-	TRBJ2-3	TGCGCCAGCAGCTTGGCCGAAGGTAGCGGGAGGGCCTCAGATACGCAGTATTTT	CASSLAEGSGRASDTQYF
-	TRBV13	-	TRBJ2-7	TGTGCCAGCAGCTTAGGGCAGGGCGCAACCTACGAGCAGTACTTC	CASSLGQGATYEQYF
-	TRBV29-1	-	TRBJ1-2	TGCAGCGTTGAAGACGGGGTGGGCTATGGCTACACCTTC	CSVEDGVGYGYTF
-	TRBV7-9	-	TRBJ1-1	TGTGCCAGCAGCTTAGTCTCGCAAAGAGACACTGAAGCTTTCTTT	CASSLVSQRDTEAFF
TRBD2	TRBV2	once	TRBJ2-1	TGTGCCATTCGGGAGGGCCTGGGCAATGAGCAGTTCTTC	CAIREGLGNEQFF
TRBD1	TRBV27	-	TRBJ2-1	TGTGCCAGCAGTTTACGCAAGACAGGGGGGCTTAGTGAGCAGTTCTTC	CASSLRKTGGLSEQFF
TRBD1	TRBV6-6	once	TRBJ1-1	TGTGCCAGCAGCGACCGGGGGACAGTGAACACTGAAGCTTTCTTT	CASSDRGTVNTEAFF
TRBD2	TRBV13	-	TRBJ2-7	TGTGCCAGCAGCCACACCCAGTCGGGCGGGAGCCTACGGGAGCAGTACTTC	CASSHTQSGGSLREQYF
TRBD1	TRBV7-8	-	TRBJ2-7	TGTGCCAGCAGCTTAGGACAGGGGCCATCCTACGAGCAGTACTTC	CASSLGQGPSYEQYF
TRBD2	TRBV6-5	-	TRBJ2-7	TGTGCCAGCAGTTACGCCGGACTAGGAGGCTACGAGCAGTACTTC	CASSYAGLGGYEQYF
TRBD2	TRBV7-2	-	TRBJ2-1	TGTGCCAGCAGCTTAGAGCGGGGAACCCCCTACAATGAGCAGTTCTTC	CASSLERGTPYNEQFF
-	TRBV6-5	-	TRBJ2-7	TGTGCCAGCAGTTACCGGCAGGGCCGCTTATACGAGCAGTACTTC	CASSYRQGRLYEQYF
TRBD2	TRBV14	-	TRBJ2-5	TGTGCCAGCAGCCCACTAGCGGGCGGGGAGACCCAGTACTTC	CASSPLAGGETQYF
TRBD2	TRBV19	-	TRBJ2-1	TGTGCCAGTAGTATTCGGTCTAGCGGTATGTATGGAGAGCAGTTCTTC	CASSIRSSGMYGEQFF
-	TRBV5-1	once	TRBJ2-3	TGCGCCAGCAGCTTTACAGGCACAGATACGCAGTATTTT	CASSFTGTDTQYF
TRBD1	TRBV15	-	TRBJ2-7	TGTGCCACCCGATCCCGGGACAGGGAGTCTCAGGAGCAGTACTTC	CATRSRDRESQEQYF
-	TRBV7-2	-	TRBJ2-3	TGTGCCAGCAGCTCTTCGGCGGTTAGCACAGATACGCAGTATTTT	CASSSSAVSTDTQYF
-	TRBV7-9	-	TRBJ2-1	TGTGCCAGCAGCTACCCAGCGGGTGACAATGAGCAGTTCTTC	CASSYPAGDNEQFF
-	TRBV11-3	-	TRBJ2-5	TGTGCCAGCAGCTTCGGGGGGCCGGAGACCCAGTACTTC	CASSFGGPETQYF
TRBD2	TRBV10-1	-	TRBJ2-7	TGCGCCAGCAGTCGGGTAAATGGACTAGCTTACTACGAGCAGTACTTC	CASSRVNGLAYYEQYF
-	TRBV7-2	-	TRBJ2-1	TGTGCCAGCAGCTCCCTCTCCGATAGCTCCTACAATGAGCAGTTCTTC	CASSSLSDSSYNEQFF
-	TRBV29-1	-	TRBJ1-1	TGCAGCCTGAGGGAGGGTATCGCTGAAGCTTTCTTT	CSLREGIAEAFF
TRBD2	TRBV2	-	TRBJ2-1	TGTGCCATCCAGGGTAGCGGGAGGGCCTATGAGCAGTTCTTC	CAIQGSGRAYEQFF
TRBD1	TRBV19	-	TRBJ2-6	TGTGCCAGTAGTGGAGAGCTGGATTGGGCCCCGACAGGGCGCGGGGCCAACGTCCTGACTTTC	CASSGELDWAPTGRGANVLTF
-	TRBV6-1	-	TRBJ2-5	TGTGCCAGCAGTGTTACGGGGAGGGAGACCCAGTACTTC	CASSVTGRETQYF
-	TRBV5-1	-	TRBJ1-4	TGCGCCAGCAGCTTTTCCGGGAATGAAAAACTGTTTTTT	CASSFSGNEKLFF
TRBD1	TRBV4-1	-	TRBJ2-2	TGCGCCAGCAGCCTAGAGGACAGGGGCACCGGGGAGCTGTTTTTT	CASSLEDRGTGELFF
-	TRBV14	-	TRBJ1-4	TGTGCCAGCAGCCACATACAGCAAAAACTGTTTTTT	CASSHIQQKLFF
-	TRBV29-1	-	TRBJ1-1	TGCAGCGTCCAGTGGTCAGTGAACACTGAAGCTTTCTTT	CSVQWSVNTEAFF
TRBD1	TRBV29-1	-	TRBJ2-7	TGCAGCGTTCAGGGGGCTTCCTACGAGCAGTACTTC	CSVQGASYEQYF
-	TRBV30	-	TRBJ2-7	TGTGCCTGGAACCTTATGAGCGGACCCATCTACGAGCAGTACTTC	CAWNLMSGPIYEQYF
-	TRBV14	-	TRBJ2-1	TGTGCCAGCAGCCCCTACTGGGGAGCCTACAATGAGCAGTTCTTC	CASSPYWGAYNEQFF
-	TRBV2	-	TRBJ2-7	TGTGCCAGCAGCTTCCGTAGGGACAACTACGAGCAGTACTTC	CASSFRRDNYEQYF
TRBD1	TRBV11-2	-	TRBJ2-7	TGTGCCAGCAGCCCACAGGGGACGGTGGCCTACGAGCAGTACTTC	CASSPQGTVAYEQYF
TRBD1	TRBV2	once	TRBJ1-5	TGTGCCAGCAGTCGGACAGGGCAGGGCAATCAGCCCCAGCATTTT	CASSRTGQGNQPQHF
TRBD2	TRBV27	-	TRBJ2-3	TGTGCCAGCAGTTCCCCTCTAGCGGGAGGGTTGGCGGATACGCAGTATTTT	CASSSPLAGGLADTQYF
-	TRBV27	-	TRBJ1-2	TGTGCCAGCAGTTCGCGGGAGGGGAAAGGGTATGGCTACACCTTC	CASSSREGKGYGYTF
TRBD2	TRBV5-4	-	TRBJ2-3	TGTGCCAGCAGTACTAGCGGGAGACGCACAGATACGCAGTATTTT	CASSTSGRRTDTQYF
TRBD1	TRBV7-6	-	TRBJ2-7	TGTGCCAGCAGCCCGCAGGGGGACAGGGGTAACTACGAGCAGTACTTC	CASSPQGDRGNYEQYF
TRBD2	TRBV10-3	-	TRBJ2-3	TGTGCCATCCCGAGCGGTGGAGCGGGAGCGAGTTCTCGGCGCGACACAGATACGCAGTATTTT	CAIPSGGAGASSRRDTDTQYF
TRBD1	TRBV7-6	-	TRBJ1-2	TGTGCCAGCAGCTTAGGACAGGGGGTGGCCTATGGCTACACCTTC	CASSLGQGVAYGYTF
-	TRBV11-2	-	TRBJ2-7	TGTGCCAGCAGCTTCGGAGGGACAGCTTCCTACGAGCAGTACTTC	CASSFGGTASYEQYF
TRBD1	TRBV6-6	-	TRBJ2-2	TGTGCCAGCAGAACCGGGACAGGGACCACCGGGGAGCTGTTTTTT	CASRTGTGTTGELFF
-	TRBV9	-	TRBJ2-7	TGTGCCAGCAGCGTAGTCGGCGGGATGAACTACGAGCAGTACTTC	CASSVVGGMNYEQYF